One and the same sample provided the 30 T cell receptor beta chains below, sequenced in a study of tumor and adjacent non-tumor tissue in lung cancer. TCRbeta libraries were built with three rounds of nested PCR, modified from ARM-PCR. TCRdb re-analysed the multiplex PCR reads in MiXCR, keeping a single row per CDR3 protein. This repertoire shows tens of thousands of distinct CDR3 sequences, about 67% found once; its top ten account for about 16%. This sample's RNA came from whole unsorted tissue. Sequencing used lung tumor tissue. Every receptor here comes from a man aged 55 to 70 with non-small cell lung cancer.

This clonotype was detected many times. This chain joins TRBV7-3 and TRBJ2-3; 9 bases line up with TRBD2. This CDR3 has 18 residues. Trimming took 1 base from V and 4 from J; bases not matched to a gene: 12. CDR1 is SGHTA, CDR2 FQGTGA, per germline. The CDR3 sequence: CASSLIAVGGGAPDTQYF. The CDR3 DNA sequence: TGTGCCAGCAGCTTAATCGCTGTCGGCGGGGGGGCCCCAGATACGCAGTATTTT.

About this clonotype: A read error may be the cause here, since a much bigger clone is one base away. The chain links TRBV6-2 or TRBV6-3 to TRBJ2-3, with 13 bases matching TRBD2. This CDR3 comprises 17 residues. Looked up from germline, CDR1 is MNHEY and CDR2 is SVGEGT. The CDR3 DNA follows: TGTGCCAGCAGCACTAGCGGGAGGGCCACTAGCACAGATACGCACTATTTT. Residues: CASSTSGRATSTDTHYF.

A word on this clonotype: This may arise from a read error, as a much more abundant clone is one base away. The chain carries TRBV2 and TRBJ2-5, with D unclear. The CDR3 sequence is 11 residues long. The V gene lost 10 bases and the J gene lost 0 bases, with 6 bases spanning the gap. Germline CDR1 reads SNHLY; CDR2 reads FYNNEI. CDR3 coding DNA: TGTGCCAACTACTACCAAGAGACCCAGTACTTC. This gives the protein CANYYQETQYF.

By proportion, this clonotype is medium-sized. V and J are TRBV6-4 and TRBJ2-1, with 7 positions matching TRBD2. CDR3 length: 14 amino acids. In germline, CDR1 is MRHNA, CDR2 SNTAGT. V lost 3 bases, J lost 9 bases, and 8 bases stayed unmatched. This CDR3 is CASSESTSYGEQFF. In nucleotides, the CDR3 is TGTGCCAGCAGTGAATCGACTAGCTACGGTGAGCAGTTCTTC.

This clonotype was seen just once. The conserved phenylalanine or tryptophan normally closing the CDR3 is absent here, so this likely arose from a read error. The chain employs TRBV12-3 or TRBV12-4 and TRBJ2-5; D ambiguous. This CDR3 comprises 18 residues. Trimming cost V 3 bases and J 3 bases, with 23 bases left between them. Written as DNA, the CDR3 is TGTGCCAGCAGTTTTGTTTTCTGGGCGAGGCGGCCCAAAGAGACCCAGTACTTA. Translating gives CASSFVFWARRPKETQYL.

This clonotype was seen only a few times. The J gene is TRBJ2-7, the V gene TRBV11-3; maybe TRBD2 (6 bases). The germline CDR1 and CDR2 sequences are SGHNT and YENEEA. This CDR3 is 14 amino acids long. The V and J ends lost 4 bases and 2 bases respectively, with 12 bases between them. The CDR3 coding sequence is TGTGCCAGCAGCTCAATGACGGGAGCCTACGAGCAGTACTTC. Its translation is CASSSMTGAYEQYF.

The chain links TRBV2 to TRBJ1-2; D remains ambiguous. From germline, CDR1 is SNHLY and CDR2 FYNNEI. Trimming took 3 bases from V and 6 from J, leaving 8 bases between them. The CDR3 runs 12 residues. In DNA, the CDR3 is TGTGCCAGCAGTGATGGGCCCAATGGCTACACCTTC. Protein product: CASSDGPNGYTF.

The chain recombines TRBV10-3 with TRBJ2-3, with D perhaps TRBD2 (6 bases). CDR1 and CDR2 (germline): ENHRY, SYGVKD. CDR3 length: 13 amino acids. The germline V and J ends were trimmed by 4 bases and 14 bases, with 19 bases remaining between them. The CDR3 loop reads CAISVTSFDSRYF. The CDR3 coding sequence is TGTGCCATCAGTGTCACTAGCTTCGATTCGCGGTATTTT.

Details on this clonotype: Compared with germline, one end of the junction differs, possibly owing to a read error. This rearrangement joins TRBV12-3 or TRBV12-4 to TRBJ2-7, with D possibly being TRBD1 (5 bases). The J call is in doubt because the DNA end fits TRBJ2-1 better. The CDR3 length is 12 residues. The DNA for the CDR3 is TGTGCCAGCTGTTTAAGGGGTCACGAGCAGTTCTTC. As protein: CASCLRGHEQFF.

A word on this clonotype: The junction and the germline gene differ at one end; a read error may be behind it. This chain uses TRBV6-1 with TRBJ1-4; D is uncertain. The CDR3 has 13 amino acids. The germline CDR1 and CDR2 sequences are MNHNS and SASEGT. The CDR3 protein is CANSGRANEKLFF. CDR3 in DNA: TGTGCCAACAGTGGACGGGCTAATGAAAAACTGTTTTTT.

This clonotype was found a few times. At one boundary the junction diverges from the germline segment, which might be a read error. The rearrangement uses TRBV30 and TRBJ2-5; no reliable D call. Germline-derived CDR1 and CDR2 are GTSNPN and SVGIG (reference sequence). The CDR3 covers 11 residues. The CDR3 nucleotides read TGTGCCTGGACTGTGAAAGAGGCCCAGTACTTC. Translated, it gives CAWTVKEAQYF.

About this clonotype: The junction differs from germline at one of its ends, possibly a read error. V usage is TRBV6-2 or TRBV6-3 and J usage is TRBJ2-7; TRBD2 aligns across 9 bases. The CDR3 totals 14 residues. Germline lookup yields CDR1 MNHEY and CDR2 SVGEGT. The CDR3 loop reads CASNYPVAGVEQYF. CDR3 DNA sequence: TGTGCCAGCAATTACCCCGTAGCGGGAGTCGAGCAGTACTTC.

This clonotype showed up just once. A clone one base away is much larger, so this may be a read error. The V call is TRBV5-6, the J call TRBJ2-3; 7 bases agree with TRBD1. The CDR3 covers 16 residues. Germline lookup yields CDR1 SGHDT and CDR2 YYEEEE. The CDR3 here is CARSWTERGRVDTQYF. Here the CDR3 DNA reads TGTGCCAGAAGCTGGACCGAGAGGGGGCGCGTAGATACGCAGTATTTT.

This clonotype was found once. At one boundary the junction diverges from the germline segment, which might be a read error. CDR3: CSVVGIGSQETQYF. CDR3 DNA sequence: TGTAGCGTTGTTGGCATTGGTAGCCAAGAGACCCAGTACTTC. The V gene is TRBV29-1, the J gene TRBJ2-5; possible D gene TRBD2, 5 bases. The CDR3 is made up of 14 amino acids. Germline V gene sequence: CDR1 SQVTM, CDR2 ANQGSEA.

This clonotype was detected once. At one boundary the junction diverges from the germline segment, which might be a read error. This sequence joins TRBV7-9 and TRBJ2-1; D gene uncertain. There are 13 residues in the CDR3. The germline V gene encodes CDR1 SEHNR and CDR2 FQNEAQ (reference sequence). Here the CDR3 reads CAISPSSLNEQFF. CDR3 nucleotide sequence: TGTGCCATCAGCCCCAGCAGCTTGAATGAGCAATTCTTC.

This clonotype was counted a few times. The junction departs from germline at one end; a sequencing error may be responsible. The chain recombines TRBV4-1 with TRBJ2-7; D remains unclear. The CDR3 totals 16 residues. Germline V gene sequence: CDR1 MGHRA, CDR2 YSYEKL. CDR3: CASSQELHSLSYEQYF. CDR3 DNA: TGTGCCAGCAGCCAAGAGCTACACAGTTTATCCTACGAGCAGTACTTC.

This chain uses TRBV13 with TRBJ1-6; D unclear. V was pared by 3 bases and J by 10 bases, with 19 bases between. Looked up from germline, CDR1 is PRHDT and CDR2 is FYEKMQ (reference sequence). The CDR3 is 16 amino acids. CDR3 sequence: CASSFGRYGSGSPLHF. Here the CDR3 DNA reads TGTGCCAGCAGCTTCGGACGGTATGGATCGGGATCACCCCTCCACTTT.

The chain employs TRBV20-1 and TRBJ1-5; the match to TRBD1 covers 9 bases. Germline CDR1 and CDR2: DFQATT and SNEGSKA (reference sequence). The junction had 10 bases not matched to a gene; V was cut back by 0 bases and J by 7 bases. This CDR3 spans 16 amino acids. Here the CDR3 DNA reads TGCAGTGCTAGAGAGAGGCACGGGACAGGGATACAGCCCCAGCATTTT. This translates into CSARERHGTGIQPQHF.

This clonotype was observed a few times. The chain has TRBV20-1 and TRBJ2-5, with 7 nucleotides matching TRBD2. The CDR3 sequence is 16 residues long. Per the germline V gene, CDR1 is DFQATT and CDR2 is SNEGSKA (reference sequence). The junction had 13 bases not matched to a gene; V was cut back by 3 bases and J by 3 bases. CDR3 amino acids: CSARFSGRREKETQYF. The DNA for the CDR3 is TGCAGTGCTAGGTTTAGCGGTAGGCGGGAGAAAGAGACCCAGTACTTC.

For this clonotype: Given a much more abundant clone one base away, this may be a read error. Likely a read error: the CDR3 ends without its conserved phenylalanine or tryptophan. V usage is TRBV30 and J usage is TRBJ2-1; D is ambiguous. V was pared by 5 bases and J by 1 base, with 9 bases between. Per germline, CDR1 GTSNPN and CDR2 SVGIG (reference sequence). The CDR3 sequence is 13 residues long. The CDR3 bases are TGTGCCTGGGACCGGGTTTCCTACAATGAGCAGTTCCTC. Translation: CAWDRVSYNEQFL.

This clonotype came up many times. The V call is TRBV11-2, the J call TRBJ2-4; D is unresolved. Between the trimmed V and J ends, which lost 1 base and 0 bases, there was a span of 13 bases. CDR3 length equals 17 residues. Germline V gives CDR1 SGHAT, CDR2 FQNNGV. The DNA for the CDR3 is TGTGCCAGCAGCTTAGGTAGTCAACCACTAGCCAAAAACATTCAGTACTTC. Translating it yields CASSLGSQPLAKNIQYF. Full variable domain (remainder filled in from reference TRBV11-2 and TRBJ2-4): EAGVAQSPRYKIIEKRQSVAFWCNPISGHATLYWYQQILGQGPKLLIQFQNNGVVDDSQLPKDRFSAERLKGVDSTLKIQPAKLEDSAVYLCASSLGSQPLAKNIQYFGAGTRLSVL.

In its sample, this clonotype was seen a few times. The junction differs from germline at one of its ends, possibly a read error. The chain employs TRBV6-5 and TRBJ2-1; unclear D gene. Germline loops: CDR1 MNHEY, CDR2 SVGAGI. This CDR3 has 16 residues. The CDR3 DNA reads TGTGCCAGCAGTTACGGGCCTTCCAGCTCCTACAATGAGCAGTCCTTC. This gives the protein CASSYGPSSSYNEQSF.

In regard to this clonotype: A read error may account for a junction end that differs from germline. The genes are TRBV6-5 and TRBJ2-1; 11 positions agree with TRBD2. Germline CDR1 is MNHEY and CDR2 is SVGAGI. This CDR3 spans 13 amino acids. Here the CDR3 DNA reads TGTGCCAGCACTTCGCTAGCGGGAGGCGGGCAGTTATTC. It encodes CASTSLAGGGQLF.

This clonotype has more than one count but fewer than ten. Possible read error: a much larger clone is one base away. The V call is TRBV5-5, the J call TRBJ2-3; D remains unclear. Trimming stripped 0 bases from V and 2 bases from J, with 1 base between. This CDR3 is 12 amino acids long. CDR1 and CDR2 from the germline V gene are SGHKS and YYEKEE (reference sequence). The CDR3 DNA reads as TGTGCCAGCAGCTTGGTCACAGATACGCAGTATTTT. Amino acids: CASSLVTDTQYF.

On this clonotype: A much larger clone is a single base away; this may be a read error. The chain employs TRBV6-2 or TRBV6-3 and TRBJ1-5; TRBD1 is a possible D gene (5 bases). Germline values: CDR1 MNHEY, CDR2 SVGEGT. Trimming stripped 6 bases from V and 6 bases from J, with 18 bases between. The CDR3 covers 15 residues. The DNA of the CDR3 is TGTGCCAGCAGATCACAGGTGGCACTGCGTCAGCCCCAGCATTTT. Its translation is CASRSQVALRQPQHF.

As for this clonotype: The junction departs from germline at one end; a sequencing error may be responsible. The rearrangement links TRBV11-1 to TRBJ2-5; TRBD1 aligns across 8 bases. The CDR3 loop spans 14 amino acids. CDR1 is SGHAT and CDR2 is FQDESV in the germline V gene (reference sequence). DNA for the CDR3: TGTGGCAGCAGCTCCGGACAGGGTCAAGAGATCCAGTACTTC. Amino acid sequence: CGSSSGQGQEIQYF.

There are a few counts of this clonotype. V gene TRBV2 combines with J gene TRBJ1-1; D not certain. Trimming stripped 3 bases from V and 4 bases from J, with 9 bases between. CDR3 length: 13 residues. Per the germline V gene, CDR1 is SNHLY and CDR2 is FYNNEI. CDR3: CASSDLTATEAFF. CDR3 nucleotide sequence: TGTGCCAGCAGTGATCTGACCGCCACTGAAGCTTTCTTT.

Concerning this clonotype itself: Sequence at one end of the junction differs from germline and may be a read error. The chain is built from TRBV25-1 and TRBJ2-3; possible D gene TRBD2, 5 bases. The CDR3 is 15 residues long. Looked up from germline, CDR1 is MGHDK and CDR2 is SYGVNS. The CDR3 sequence is CVSSEWTGYTDTQYF. The CDR3 DNA sequence: TGTGTCAGCAGTGAATGGACGGGGTACACAGATACGCAGTATTTT.

The chain joins TRBV7-3 to TRBJ2-1, with no clear D. Germline assignment: CDR1 SGHTA and CDR2 FQGTGA. CDR3 length equals 15 residues. Trimming removed 3 bases at V and 5 bases at J, with 14 bases between. The CDR3 DNA reads TGTGCCAGCAGCTTCGCATGGGGTGGGGACAATGAGCAGTTCTTC. Its protein product is CASSFAWGGDNEQFF. Full variable domain (missing parts from reference TRBV7-3 and TRBJ2-1): GAGVSQTPSNKVTEKGKYVELRCDPISGHTALYWYRQSLGQGPEFLIYFQGTGAADDSGLPNDRFFAVRPEGSVSTLKIQRTERGDSAVYLCASSFAWGGDNEQFFGPGTRLTVL.

To note about this clonotype: A much more abundant neighbour one base away suggests this may be a read error. The chain links TRBV5-1 to TRBJ2-5; 11 positions agree with TRBD2. The CDR3 consists of 14 residues. In germline, CDR1 is SGHRS, CDR2 YFSETQ. The CDR3 is CSSSRLAGQETQYF. CDR3 nucleotides: TGCTCCAGCAGCCGACTAGCGGGACAAGAGACCCAGTACTTC.